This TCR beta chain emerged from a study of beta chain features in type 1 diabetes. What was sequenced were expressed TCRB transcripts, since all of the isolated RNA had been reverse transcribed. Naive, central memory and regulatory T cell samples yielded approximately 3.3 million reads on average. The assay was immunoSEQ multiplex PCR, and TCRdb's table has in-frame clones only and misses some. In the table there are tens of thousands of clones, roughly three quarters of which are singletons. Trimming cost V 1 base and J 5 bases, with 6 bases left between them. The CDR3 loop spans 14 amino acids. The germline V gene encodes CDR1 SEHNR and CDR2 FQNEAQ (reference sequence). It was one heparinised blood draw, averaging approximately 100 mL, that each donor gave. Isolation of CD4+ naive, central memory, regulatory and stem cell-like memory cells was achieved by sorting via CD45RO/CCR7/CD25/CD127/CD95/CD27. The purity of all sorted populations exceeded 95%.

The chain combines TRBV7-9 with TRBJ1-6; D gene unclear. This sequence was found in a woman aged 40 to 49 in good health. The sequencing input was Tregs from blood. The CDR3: CASSLEQNNSPLHF. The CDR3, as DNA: TGTGCCAGCAGCTTAGAACAGAATAATTCACCCCTCCACTTT.